The 14 T cell receptor beta chains below all came from one sample that was sequenced in a study of blood T cells in healthy people across ages. Together with a sample-barcoded 5' primer, a J-beta primer mix was included in a second PCR lasting about 6 to 11 cycles. Using its own MiXCR run on the 5' RACE reads, TCRdb lists one record per CDR3 protein. This sample carries 750,000 to 950,000 distinct CDR3 sequences, under 30% of them seen once, and the ten largest clones take 3%. This sample also belongs to another study, concerning T cells of mothers and their children.

The specimen sequenced was blood. The receptors were gathered from a boy aged 5-17 years in good health.

There are a few counts of this clonotype. The chain's CDR3 is CASSLEGPAGGPHEQYF. The CDR3, as DNA: TGCGCCAGCAGCTTGGAAGGTCCAGCGGGGGGGCCGCACGAGCAGTACTTC. The chain is built from TRBV5-1 and TRBJ2-5; 10 bases map to TRBD2. The end of the DNA fits TRBJ2-7 better, so the J call may be wrong. The V gene's germline CDR1 is SGHRS and CDR2 YFSETQ. CDR3 length: 17 amino acids.

This chain uses TRBV9 with TRBJ2-3; D unresolved. From germline, CDR1 is SGDLS and CDR2 YYNGEE. V lost 4 bases and J 4 bases, leaving 13 bases between the germline ends. The CDR3 contains 14 residues. The CDR3 DNA reads as TGTGCCAGCAGCAATCTAGTGGGCCCAGATACGCAGTATTTT. Encoded protein: CASSNLVGPDTQYF.

The genes are TRBV6-6 and TRBJ1-2; 9 nucleotides align to TRBD1. V was pared by 4 bases and J by 4 bases, with 10 bases of the junction left unmatched. Germline CDR1 and CDR2: MNHNY and SVGAGI (reference sequence). This CDR3 spans 16 amino acids. CDR3 coding DNA: TGTGCCAGCAGTTTCCTACAGGGGGCTCGGGGCTATGGCTACACCTTC. Residues: CASSFLQGARGYGYTF.

This clonotype was observed a few times. The V gene is TRBV14, the J gene TRBJ2-3; TRBD2 agrees at 7 bases. Germline loops: CDR1 SGHDN, CDR2 FVKESK. CDR3 size: 17 residues. Trimming cost V 2 bases and J 0 bases; bases outside gene matches: 8. CDR3 in amino acids: CASSQSQTSPSTDTQYF. In nucleotides, the CDR3 is TGTGCCAGCAGCCAAAGCCAGACTAGCCCAAGCACAGATACGCAGTATTTT.

The chain carries TRBV6-6 and TRBJ2-1; 10 bases agree with TRBD2. Trimming removed 6 bases from V and 7 bases from J; junction bases left unmatched: 9. This CDR3 has 15 residues. From germline, CDR1 is MNHNY and CDR2 SVGAGI (reference sequence). The CDR3 sequence is CASRSGTSVWNEQFF. In DNA, the CDR3 is TGTGCCAGCAGGTCCGGGACTAGCGTTTGGAATGAGCAGTTCTTC.

The chain recombines TRBV20-1 with TRBJ2-5; 10 bases map to TRBD1. The germline V gene has CDR1 DFQATT and CDR2 SNEGSKA (reference sequence). The CDR3 covers 14 residues. V was pared by 5 bases and J by 7 bases, with 10 bases of the junction left unmatched. CDR3 region: CSAGDRDRGGTQYF. CDR3 in DNA: TGCAGTGCTGGGGACCGGGACAGGGGTGGGACCCAGTACTTC.

V and J are TRBV5-1 and TRBJ1-2; D gene ambiguous. Germline V gene sequence: CDR1 SGHRS, CDR2 YFSETQ. Deletions cut 3 bases from V and 6 bases from J, with 18 bases between. This CDR3 has 15 amino acids. CDR3 region: CASSSLSDGVNGYTF. The CDR3 DNA follows: TGCGCCAGCAGCTCGCTTTCGGACGGAGTAAATGGCTACACCTTC.

The rearrangement joins TRBV12-3 or TRBV12-4 to TRBJ2-3; D is ambiguous. The CDR3 sequence is 14 residues long. Between the trimmed V and J ends, which lost 5 bases and 4 bases, there was a span of 13 bases. The CDR3 coding sequence is TGTGCCAGCAGTCCCTGCTCTAGTGCAGATACGCAGTATTTT. Encoded protein: CASSPCSSADTQYF.

This clonotype showed up just a few times. The chain joins TRBV5-1 to TRBJ2-5, with 7 bases aligning to TRBD1. V lost 4 bases, J lost 4 bases, and 7 bases stayed unmatched. This CDR3 contains 14 residues. Germline values: CDR1 SGHRS, CDR2 YFSETQ. The CDR3 bases are TGCGCCAGCAGCACCAGTGGGGACAGAGAGACCCAGTACTTC. It translates to CASSTSGDRETQYF.

This clonotype has just a few counts. The chain is built from TRBV29-1 and TRBJ2-5, with D uncertain. The germline V gene has CDR1 SQVTM and CDR2 ANQGSEA. Trimming took off 4 bases at V and 0 bases at J, with 15 bases between the two ends. The CDR3 totals 15 residues. The CDR3 region has the DNA TGCAGCGTTGTGCCCGCACCTACGTACCAAGAGACCCAGTACTTC. Amino acid sequence: CSVVPAPTYQETQYF. The whole variable domain, remainder taken from reference TRBV29-1 and TRBJ2-5, is SAVISQKPSRDICQRGTSLTIQCQVDSQVTMMFWYRQQPGQSLTLIATANQGSEATYESGFVIDKFPISRPNLTFSTLTVSNMSPEDSSIYLCSVVPAPTYQETQYFGPGTRLLVL.

This clonotype was found a few times. The CDR3 DNA reads TGTGCCAGCAGCTGGGGACAGGCGGGAGCGGAAAAACTGTTTTTT. This translates into CASSWGQAGAEKLFF. This chain links TRBV7-9 with TRBJ1-4, with 8 bases identical to TRBD1. The CDR3 extends over 15 amino acids. The trim removed 4 bases at V and 8 bases at J, leaving 9 bases unmatched. CDR1 SEHNR and CDR2 FQNEAQ come from the germline V gene (reference sequence).

This clonotype has more than one count but fewer than ten. CDR3 protein: CASSLGLAGVGNEQFF. The CDR3 nucleotides are TGTGCCAGCAGCCTGGGACTAGCGGGGGTCGGCAATGAGCAGTTCTTC. This chain links TRBV13 with TRBJ2-1; 14 nucleotides match TRBD2. The CDR3 consists of 16 residues. The V segment lost 5 bases and the J segment 6 bases; nucleotides outside the gene matches: 6. Germline lookup yields CDR1 PRHDT and CDR2 FYEKMQ (reference sequence).

This sequence joins TRBV5-6 and TRBJ2-3; 11 bases align to TRBD2. With 1 base clipped from V and 1 base from J, the junction kept 8 bases outside the gene matches. CDR3 length: 18 amino acids. Germline loops: CDR1 SGHDT, CDR2 YYEEEE. CDR3 region: CASSLKLAGVWGTDTQYF. CDR3 bases: TGTGCCAGCAGCTTGAAACTAGCGGGGGTGTGGGGCACAGATACGCAGTATTTT.

The chain employs TRBV7-9 and TRBJ1-3; tentatively, D is TRBD1 (6 bases). The V end lost 5 bases, the J end lost 6 bases, and 17 bases lay between the germline ends. CDR1 SEHNR and CDR2 FQNEAQ come from the germline V gene (reference sequence). The CDR3 has 15 amino acids. The CDR3 coding sequence is TGTGCCAGCAGCCAGGCACAGGGAGGGCAAAACACCATATATTTT. Encoded protein: CASSQAQGGQNTIYF. Variable domain in full (rest from reference TRBV7-9 and TRBJ1-3): DTGVSQNPRHKITKRGQNVTFRCDPISEHNRLYWYRQTLGQGPEFLTYFQNEAQLEKSRLLSDRFSAERPKGSFSTLEIQRTEQGDSAMYLCASSQAQGGQNTIYFGEGSWLTVV.